The rows below give T cell receptor beta chains drawn from one sample of a study of early T cells in non-severe SARS-CoV-2 infection. TCRdb processed the 5' RACE reads anew with MiXCR; each CDR3 protein has one entry. In the table there are 100,000 to 150,000 distinct CDR3 sequences, about 15% of which are singletons. The sequencing input was whole blood. These receptor sequences come from an adult who was a healthcare worker with PCR-confirmed SARS-CoV-2 infection or an uninfected control (not recorded which). Both conserved end residues are part of each CDR3. The D gene is left open where the match is weak. Size is stated for part of the rows, as once, few or many counts, or as a class when the clone is expanded.

J gene,V gene,D gene,clone size,CDR3 DNA,CDR3 protein
TRBJ1-5,TRBV18,-,few,TGTGCCAGCTCACCAAACCTTGATTCCGGTAGCAATCAGCCCCAGCATTTT,CASSPNLDSGSNQPQHF
TRBJ2-1,TRBV3-1,-,many,TGTGCCAGCAGCAAACCTAGCAGTGAGCAGTTCTTC,CASSKPSSEQFF
TRBJ2-3,TRBV30,-,few,TGTGCCTGGTCGGGAACCACAGATACGCAGTATTTT,CAWSGTTDTQYF
TRBJ1-1,TRBV18,-,many,TGTGCCAGCTCACCGGTGGAGAACGCTGAAGCTTTCTTT,CASSPVENAEAFF
TRBJ2-2,TRBV7-2,-,few,TGTGCCAGTTTTGGTGGGGGTAGCGCCGGGGAGCTGTTTTTT,CASFGGGSAGELFF
TRBJ1-2,TRBV10-3,-,many,TGCGCCTATCGGGAGGGCTACACCTTC,CAYREGYTF
TRBJ1-1,TRBV30,-,few,TGTGCCTCCACAGGGCGGAACACTGAAGCTTTCTTT,CASTGRNTEAFF
TRBJ2-7,TRBV5-4,TRBD2,-,TGTGCCAGCGCTTGGGGGGGCGAGCAGTACTTC,CASAWGGEQYF
TRBJ2-5,TRBV27,-,-,TGTGCCAGCAGTTTACTGGGTGCTGCCCCAATGGGGTATCAAGAGACCCAGTACTTC,CASSLLGAAPMGYQETQYF
TRBJ1-2,TRBV25-1,-,many,TGTGCCAGCAGCCTGGGGGGTATGGATGGCTACACCTTC,CASSLGGMDGYTF
TRBJ2-7,TRBV5-1,-,few,TGCGCCAGCAGCAAATCCGGGACACCCTCCTACGAGCAGTACTTC,CASSKSGTPSYEQYF
TRBJ2-3,TRBV18,-,many,TGTGCCAGCTCACCACGAGGAGATACGCAGTATTTT,CASSPRGDTQYF
TRBJ1-5,TRBV27,TRBD1,-,TGTGCCAGCAGGGGGACAGTCAATCAGCCCCAGCATTTT,CASRGTVNQPQHF
TRBJ1-2,TRBV24-1,-,few,TGTGCCACCTCACCCCTCATATGCGGGCTTGGCTACACCTTC,CATSPLICGLGYTF
TRBJ1-1,TRBV18,-,-,TGTGCCAGCTCATCCCAGGGTTCCGACACTGAAGCTTTCTTT,CASSSQGSDTEAFF
TRBJ1-1,TRBV30,-,few,TGTGCCTGGAGTGCCGGGACATTGAACACTGAAGCTTTCTTT,CAWSAGTLNTEAFF
TRBJ2-3,TRBV20-1,-,-,TGCAGTGCTATTAATCGGGGGGCTTTAAGCACAGATACGCAGTATTTT,CSAINRGALSTDTQYF
TRBJ2-7,TRBV20-1,-,many,TGCAGTGCCAGGATAGTAGGGGCCGAGCAGTACTTC,CSARIVGAEQYF
TRBJ2-2,TRBV7-8,-,few,TGTGCCAGCAGAGGTTACAGGGCCGGGGAGCTGTTTTTT,CASRGYRAGELFF
TRBJ2-5,TRBV7-9,TRBD2,few,TGTGCCAGCAGCTTAGGTGGTAGCGGGGGGGCGAAGACCCAGTACTTC,CASSLGGSGGAKTQYF
TRBJ2-7,TRBV3-1,TRBD1,few,TGTGCCAGCAGTCAAGGTTGGGGGGACAGGGGTACCTACGAGCAGTACTTC,CASSQGWGDRGTYEQYF
TRBJ1-1,TRBV6-1,-,-,TGTGCCAGCAAGGTGAGGGGGAACACTGAAGCTTTCTTT,CASKVRGNTEAFF
TRBJ2-1,TRBV11-2,TRBD1,few,TGTGCCAGCAGGCTAAATGGGGGACAGGGATACAATGAGCAGTTCTTC,CASRLNGGQGYNEQFF
TRBJ1-1,TRBV6-2/TRBV6-3,-,few,TGTGCCAGCAGTTACAGGGTCACTGAAGCTTTCTTT,CASSYRVTEAFF
TRBJ2-2,TRBV18,-,many,TGTGCCAGCTCGGCTGGAGGGACGAACACCGGGGAGCTGTTTTTT,CASSAGGTNTGELFF
TRBJ2-5,TRBV20-1,TRBD2,few,TGCAGTGCTACTATCGGGGGGGAGACCCAGTACTTC,CSATIGGETQYF
TRBJ2-5,TRBV5-1,TRBD2,few,TGCGCCAGCAGACCCAGGACTAGCGGGGGAATGGAGACCCAGTACTTC,CASRPRTSGGMETQYF
TRBJ1-1,TRBV3-1,-,-,TGTGCCAGCAGCCGGGGGGGGAGATACATGGCTTTCTTT,CASSRGGRYMAFF
TRBJ2-4,TRBV30,-,-,TGTGCCTGGAGTGGTCAGGTGGAGGGCATTCAGTACTTC,CAWSGQVEGIQYF
TRBJ2-7,TRBV27,-,-,TGTGCCAGCAGTTTACTCCCCCGTCCGGGCCTCGAGCAGTACTTC,CASSLLPRPGLEQYF
TRBJ1-3,TRBV10-2,-,-,TGCGCCAGCAGTGAGTCGTATCGGAAAGGGGCCTTTGGAAACACCATATATTTT,CASSESYRKGAFGNTIYF
TRBJ2-1,TRBV12-5,-,-,TGTGCTAGTGGTTTGGTAAGGGATCCTAGCAATGAGCAGTTCTTC,CASGLVRDPSNEQFF
TRBJ2-1,TRBV12-3/TRBV12-4,-,-,TGTGCCAGCAGTTGGAGGACGGGGAACTCCTACAATGAGCAGTTCTTC,CASSWRTGNSYNEQFF
TRBJ2-1,TRBV30,TRBD2,-,TGTGCCTGGAGCCCGGGACTAGCGGAGGGCAATGAGCAGTTCTTC,CAWSPGLAEGNEQFF
TRBJ1-2,TRBV20-1,-,few,TGCAGTGCTACTTCGGGGGGGAACTATGGCTACACCTTC,CSATSGGNYGYTF
TRBJ2-7,TRBV5-1,-,-,TGCGCCAGCAGCTGGATGGACGGAGCCTACGAGCAGTACTTC,CASSWMDGAYEQYF
TRBJ2-7,TRBV3-1,TRBD2,-,TGTGCCAGCAGCCTTACTAGCGGGGGGTACGAGCAGTACTTC,CASSLTSGGYEQYF
TRBJ1-1,TRBV12-3/TRBV12-4,-,many,TGTGCCAGCAGTTTGGGAAGAATTTCAGGAGCTTTCTTT,CASSLGRISGAFF
TRBJ1-2,TRBV12-3/TRBV12-4,-,few,TGTGCCAGCAGTTTAATGGGACACCTCCCCTATGGCTACACCTTC,CASSLMGHLPYGYTF
TRBJ2-1,TRBV29-1,-,-,TGCAGCGGGAAATATGGGGCGTTAGGAGATGAGCAGTTCTTC,CSGKYGALGDEQFF
TRBJ2-2,TRBV30,-,-,TGTGCCTGGGGGTCAGGGCAGGCCGGGGAGCTGTTTTTT,CAWGSGQAGELFF
TRBJ2-7,TRBV5-4,TRBD1,-,TGTGCCAGCAGCTTCGGACAGGGGGTAGGCTACGAGCAGTACTTC,CASSFGQGVGYEQYF
TRBJ2-1,TRBV6-2/TRBV6-3,-,many,TGTGCCAGCAGTCCTCGGACCGTATCAGATTACAATGAGCAGTTCTTC,CASSPRTVSDYNEQFF
TRBJ2-5,TRBV18,-,few,TGTGCCAGCTCACCAGTAGCAGAGACCCAGTACTTC,CASSPVAETQYF
TRBJ2-2,TRBV3-1,-,few,TGTGCCAGCAGCCAAGAAGGAAGTGCCGGGGAGCTGTTTTTT,CASSQEGSAGELFF
TRBJ1-6,TRBV7-2,-,-,TGTGCCAGCAGCTTTGGGTATGGAAATTCACCCCTCCACTTT,CASSFGYGNSPLHF
TRBJ1-2,TRBV9,-,few,TGTGCCAGCAGCCCAGGTCAGGTGGGGGGCTACACCTTC,CASSPGQVGGYTF
TRBJ2-1,TRBV7-9,-,-,TGTGGCAGCAGCCCGGAGGTCTCGTTCTATGAGCAGTTCTTC,CGSSPEVSFYEQFF
TRBJ1-5,TRBV19,TRBD1,-,TGTGCCAGTAACGAACAGGGGGTTAGCAATCAGCCCCAGCATTTT,CASNEQGVSNQPQHF
TRBJ2-3,TRBV9,TRBD2,few,TGTGCCAGCAGCCGAACCCTTAGGCGGCGGGGGGCTAACACAGATACGCAGTATTTT,CASSRTLRRRGANTDTQYF